These T cell receptor beta chains were read from a single sample in a study of sequential checkpoint blockade in melanoma. Sequenced by immunoSEQ multiplex PCR; TCRdb stores in-frame clones only, minus some. The data contain 19,000 or so clones, more than 65% of them singletons. The sequenced sample was CD8+ T cells sorted from blood (inferred from file names), obtained from a patient given nivolumab and ipilimumab in sequence. The receptors derive from a human donor with melanoma. Both conserved end residues are part of each CDR3. A D gene is named only where the DNA matches it firmly. Clone size is given for some rows only: seen once, a few or many times, or a class if the clone is expanded.

j_call d_call clone_size v_call cdr3_nt cdr3_aa
TRBJ1-4 . . TRBV2 TGTGCCAGCAGTGAGGATGTTGGACAGCCTACAACTAATGAAAAACTGTTTTTT CASSEDVGQPTTNEKLFF
TRBJ1-2 . few TRBV19 TGTGCCAGTAGTATAGCCCAGGGTCCAGACTATGGCTACACCTTC CASSIAQGPDYGYTF
TRBJ2-4 TRBD2 . TRBV14 TGTGCCAGCAGCCAATCATACACTAGCGGGGGGTTAAACATTCAGTACTTC CASSQSYTSGGLNIQYF
TRBJ2-3 TRBD2 . TRBV5-1 TGCGCCAGCAGCCCCGGGACTAGCGCAGATACGCAGTATTTT CASSPGTSADTQYF
TRBJ1-5 . . TRBV7-9 TGTGCCAGCAGCTTAATGCTCGGTCAGCCCCAGCATTTT CASSLMLGQPQHF
TRBJ2-7 TRBD2 few TRBV7-2 TGTGCCAGCAGCTTAGTCTCGGTTAGCGGGGGTGACGAGCAGTACTTC CASSLVSVSGGDEQYF
TRBJ2-5 . . TRBV5-6 TGTGCCAGCAGCTTGGGGGCTGAGCGGACTCGCGGGACCCAGTACTTC CASSLGAERTRGTQYF
TRBJ1-1 TRBD1 . TRBV7-9 TGTGCCAGCAGACCAGGGACAGGGTGGGCCACTGAAGCTTTCTTT CASRPGTGWATEAFF
TRBJ1-5 . . TRBV6-1 TGTGCCAGCAGTGTGGTCTACGGGTTAGGTCAGCCCCAGCATTTT CASSVVYGLGQPQHF
TRBJ1-1 TRBD1 . TRBV4-2 TGTGCCAGCGCGACAGGGGATAACACTGAAGCTTTCTTT CASATGDNTEAFF
TRBJ2-1 TRBD2 . TRBV9 TGTGCCAGCAGCGCCCCCACTAGCGGGGGACCCTCCTACAATGAGCAGTTCTTC CASSAPTSGGPSYNEQFF
TRBJ2-7 TRBD2 . TRBV29-1 TGCAGCGTTCGGGAGGGATCCTACGAGCAGTACTTC CSVREGSYEQYF
TRBJ2-2 TRBD2 . TRBV5-6 TGTGCCAGCAGCCCCGGGGGGGGGAACACCGGGGAGCTGTTTTTT CASSPGGGNTGELFF
TRBJ2-7 TRBD1 . TRBV28 TGTGCCAGCAGTTTCGGACAGGGTATCTACGAGCAGTACTTC CASSFGQGIYEQYF
TRBJ2-7 . few TRBV5-1 TGCGCCAGCAGTTCAGACGGGGGACACGAGCAGTACTTC CASSSDGGHEQYF
TRBJ2-5 TRBD1 . TRBV4-1 TGCGCCAGCAGCCAAGATACAGGGGTCGGGGAGACCCAGTACTTC CASSQDTGVGETQYF
TRBJ1-5 . . TRBV4-3 TGCGCCAGCAGCCAAGATCGGGTTAGAGGACAGCCCCAGCATTTT CASSQDRVRGQPQHF
TRBJ2-2 TRBD1 once TRBV19 TGTGCCAGCCTAGCCGGGACAGGGAGTCCCGGGGAGCTGTTTTTT CASLAGTGSPGELFF
TRBJ1-2 . few TRBV6-6 TGTGCCAGCAGTCAGGACACGGGCGGCTACACCTTC CASSQDTGGYTF
TRBJ2-6 TRBD1 . TRBV19 TGTGCCAGTAGTATCCTCAGGGGGCAGGGCTCTGGGGCCAACGTCCTGACTTTC CASSILRGQGSGANVLTF
TRBJ2-7 . . TRBV15 TGTGCCACGTCGGGCGGGGTAACCTACGAGCAGTACTTC CATSGGVTYEQYF
TRBJ2-4 TRBD1 . TRBV18 TGTGCCAGCTCACAGGGAGACAGGGGGTGGGCTAAACCCAAAAACATTCAGTACTTC CASSQGDRGWAKPKNIQYF
TRBJ2-7 TRBD1 once TRBV5-6 TGTGCCAGCAGCCTAGGGACAGGGGGCCACGAGCAGTACTTC CASSLGTGGHEQYF
TRBJ1-2 . few TRBV6-4 TGTGCCAGGTTAACTCCCCGTCACGGCTACACCTTC CARLTPRHGYTF
TRBJ1-1 . medium-sized TRBV18 TGTGCCAGCTCACCACCCTTGGGGCTAAACACTGAAGCTTTCTTT CASSPPLGLNTEAFF
TRBJ2-3 . . TRBV27 TGTGCCAGCAGTTTAGGGCCCGTGGCAGATACGCAGTATTTT CASSLGPVADTQYF
TRBJ1-5 . . TRBV9 TGTGCCAGCAGCGTGACAGGAACGAGCGATCAGCCCCAGCATTTT CASSVTGTSDQPQHF
TRBJ2-1 TRBD2 . TRBV7-2 TGTGCCAGCAGCGAGGGACTAGGGGATTACAATGAGCAGTTCTTC CASSEGLGDYNEQFF
TRBJ1-1 . . TRBV19 TGTGCCAGTAGTTTCCGTATTCAGCGGGGAAGGTATAACACTGAAGCTTTCTTT CASSFRIQRGRYNTEAFF
TRBJ1-6 . . TRBV11-2 TGTGCCAGCAGCTTAGGGCGGGCACCGGACTCCTATAATTCCCCCCTCCACTTT CASSLGRAPDSYNSPLHF
TRBJ2-7 . . TRBV9 TGTGCCAGCAGCGACGGGGGGCCGGAGCAGTACTTC CASSDGGPEQYF
TRBJ1-1 TRBD1 . TRBV7-3 TGTGCCAGCAGCTCCGGGACAGAGGGGACTGAAGCTTTCTTT CASSSGTEGTEAFF
TRBJ2-2 . . TRBV7-9 TGTGCCAGCAGCTTAGACAGGGCCACCGGGGAGCTGTTTTTT CASSLDRATGELFF
TRBJ1-2 TRBD1 . TRBV11-2 TGTGCCAGCAGCTTACCTGCGACAGGGGTTGTTTATGGCTACACCTTC CASSLPATGVVYGYTF
TRBJ2-1 TRBD1 few TRBV27 TGTGCCAGCAGTGGACAGGGACCCTACAATGAGCAGTTCTTC CASSGQGPYNEQFF
TRBJ1-2 . medium-sized TRBV9 TGTGCCAGCAGCGTAGGTTCAGGGGAGAATGGCTACACCTTC CASSVGSGENGYTF
TRBJ2-2 . . TRBV5-5 TGTGCCAGCGGGCAGGGTGAAACCGGGGAGCTGTTTTTT CASGQGETGELFF
TRBJ1-5 . . TRBV5-1 TGCGCCAGCAGCTTGGGATACTATAGCAATCAGCCCCAGCATTTT CASSLGYYSNQPQHF
TRBJ2-6 . . TRBV6-1 TGTGCCAGCAGTGAATCCTCGGGGTCTGGGGCCAACGTCCTGACTTTC CASSESSGSGANVLTF
TRBJ2-2 . . TRBV7-9 TGTGCCAGTTTTGAAGAGAGGTCCGGGGAGCTGTTTTTT CASFEERSGELFF
TRBJ1-5 TRBD1 once TRBV27 TGTGCCAGCAGTTCGGAGACAGGGATTCAGCCCCAGCATTTT CASSSETGIQPQHF
TRBJ1-6 . . TRBV7-9 TGTGCCAGCAGCTCAGATTCACCCCTCCACTTT CASSSDSPLHF
TRBJ1-3 . few TRBV10-1 TGCGCCAGCAGTGGGACAACTCGGTCTGGAAACACCATATATTTT CASSGTTRSGNTIYF
TRBJ1-1 . few TRBV5-1 TGCGCCAGCAGCTTGGTAGGGGGGAACACTGAAGCTTTCTTT CASSLVGGNTEAFF
TRBJ1-4 . . TRBV28 TGTGCCAGCAAGGGACACCTTAATGAAAAACTGTTTTTT CASKGHLNEKLFF
TRBJ2-3 . . TRBV20-1 TGCAGTGCTAGAGATCTAGATACGCAGTATTTT CSARDLDTQYF
TRBJ2-5 TRBD1 . TRBV12-5 TGTGCTAGTGGTTTAGGACAGGGAATGGAGACCCAGTACTTC CASGLGQGMETQYF
TRBJ2-3 TRBD1 few TRBV7-8 TGTGCCAGCAGCTTAGGTGGACAGGGGACTAGCACAGATACGCAGTATTTT CASSLGGQGTSTDTQYF
TRBJ1-2 . . TRBV28 TGTGCCAGCTTCACGGGGAGAAAGGGCTACACCTTC CASFTGRKGYTF
TRBJ2-1 . . TRBV5-4 TGTGCCAGCAGCTTGGACTGGGGGCTCAATGAGCAGTTCTTC CASSLDWGLNEQFF
TRBJ2-1 . . TRBV5-4 TGTGCCAGCAGCTGGGACTCAACTTACAATGAGCAGTTCTTC CASSWDSTYNEQFF
TRBJ2-3 TRBD2 . TRBV2 TGTGCCAGCAGTGAAGCGGGACTAGCGAGGGGGCGACATACGCAGTATTTT CASSEAGLARGRHTQYF
TRBJ2-3 . . TRBV13 TGTGCCAGCAGCTTCGGGGATACGCAGTATTTT CASSFGDTQYF
TRBJ1-1 . . TRBV29-1 TGCAGCGTCGTCCTGAACGGTGAAGCTTTCTTT CSVVLNGEAFF
TRBJ1-4 TRBD1 . TRBV9 TGTGCCAGCAGCTTCGGGGACAGCTATAATGAAAAACTGTTTTTT CASSFGDSYNEKLFF
TRBJ2-3 TRBD2 . TRBV15 TGTGCCACTTTCGGGGCTAGCGGGGGGGTAGAGTATTTT CATFGASGGVEYF
TRBJ2-5 TRBD2 . TRBV7-3 TGTGCCAGCAGCGCCTGGGGGGGGTACGAGACCCAGTACTTC CASSAWGGYETQYF
TRBJ2-3 . . TRBV27 TGTGCCAGCAGTTGGGCGGGGGCCCAAACAGATACGCAGTATTTT CASSWAGAQTDTQYF
TRBJ2-5 . . TRBV11-1 TGTGCCAGCAGCTCCCCGACCAGCGGCCAAGAGACCCAGTACTTC CASSSPTSGQETQYF